The rows below give T cell receptor beta chains drawn from one sample of a study of blood T cell repertoires in COVID-19. The table came from immunoSEQ multiplex PCR; TCRdb's copy has only in-frame clones and leaves some out. The table lists about 210,000 clones, around 81% of them singletons. Sequenced: peripheral blood. The receptors here all came from a woman in her 70s with acute or convalescent COVID-19. Both conserved end residues are part of each CDR3. Fields, in order: J gene, clone size, D gene, V gene, CDR3 DNA, CDR3 protein. A D gene is named only where the DNA matches it firmly. Clone size is stated in some rows and not others, as once, few, many or a class when expanded.

J gene: TRBJ1-1; clone size: -; D gene: -; V gene: TRBV19; CDR3 DNA: TGTGCCACTTACAGGAACACTGAAGCTTTCTTT; CDR3 protein: CATYRNTEAFF
J gene: TRBJ2-5; clone size: -; D gene: -; V gene: TRBV24-1; CDR3 DNA: TGTGCCACCAGTCCGCCCGGGGAGATGGAGACCCAGTACTTC; CDR3 protein: CATSPPGEMETQYF
J gene: TRBJ1-1; clone size: once; D gene: -; V gene: TRBV30; CDR3 DNA: TGTGCCGCGTCCAGACAGGCAGAAGCTTTCTTT; CDR3 protein: CAASRQAEAFF
J gene: TRBJ1-1; clone size: -; D gene: TRBD1; V gene: TRBV4-2; CDR3 DNA: TGTGCCAGCAGCCAAATTTATACAGGGGGTGGGGACACTGAAGCTTTCTTT; CDR3 protein: CASSQIYTGGGDTEAFF
J gene: TRBJ1-1; clone size: -; D gene: -; V gene: TRBV10-3; CDR3 DNA: TGTGCCACTTTTAGGGGGGGAAGGACTGAAGCTTTCTTT; CDR3 protein: CATFRGGRTEAFF
J gene: TRBJ2-1; clone size: -; D gene: TRBD1; V gene: TRBV24-1; CDR3 DNA: TGTGCCACCAGTGATCACCAAGGAACAGGGGAAGTGAGTGAGCAGTTCTTC; CDR3 protein: CATSDHQGTGEVSEQFF
J gene: TRBJ2-3; clone size: -; D gene: TRBD1; V gene: TRBV18; CDR3 DNA: TGTGCCAGCTCACCAGCGGGACAGGGGGCGAGAGATACGCAGTATTTT; CDR3 protein: CASSPAGQGARDTQYF
J gene: TRBJ2-1; clone size: once; D gene: -; V gene: TRBV25-1; CDR3 DNA: TGTGCCAGCAGTGAATCCGGGCGGGGTGACAATGAGCAGTTCTTC; CDR3 protein: CASSESGRGDNEQFF
J gene: TRBJ2-1; clone size: few; D gene: -; V gene: TRBV9; CDR3 DNA: TGTGCCAGCAGCGTAGAGGGGACCTACAATGAGCAGTTCTTC; CDR3 protein: CASSVEGTYNEQFF
J gene: TRBJ1-2; clone size: -; D gene: -; V gene: TRBV3-1/TRBV3-2; CDR3 DNA: TGTGCCAGCAGCCAAGTGGGGTCAGGGTGGGCCTATGGCTACACCTTC; CDR3 protein: CASSQVGSGWAYGYTF
J gene: TRBJ1-3; clone size: -; D gene: -; V gene: TRBV5-1; CDR3 DNA: TGCGCCAGCAGCTTGGACCACAGGGTCCCTGGAAACACCATATATTTT; CDR3 protein: CASSLDHRVPGNTIYF
J gene: TRBJ2-7; clone size: -; D gene: -; V gene: TRBV29-1; CDR3 DNA: TGCAGCGTTGGAGCAGGCCCTTACGAGCAGTACTTC; CDR3 protein: CSVGAGPYEQYF
J gene: TRBJ2-7; clone size: -; D gene: TRBD1; V gene: TRBV13; CDR3 DNA: TGTGCCAGCAGCATACGGGACAGGGAGTACGAGCAGTACTTC; CDR3 protein: CASSIRDREYEQYF
J gene: TRBJ1-6; clone size: -; D gene: -; V gene: TRBV19; CDR3 DNA: TGTGCCAGTAGTATCCAGGAATCAGGCTCACCCCTCCACTTT; CDR3 protein: CASSIQESGSPLHF
J gene: TRBJ2-5; clone size: once; D gene: -; V gene: TRBV29-1; CDR3 DNA: TGCAGCGTTGAAGTAACACAAGAGACCCAGTACTTC; CDR3 protein: CSVEVTQETQYF
J gene: TRBJ1-5; clone size: -; D gene: -; V gene: TRBV27; CDR3 DNA: TGTGCCAGCAGTCTCATCGAGGGTCAGCCCCAGCATTTT; CDR3 protein: CASSLIEGQPQHF
J gene: TRBJ1-3; clone size: -; D gene: -; V gene: TRBV4-2; CDR3 DNA: TGTGCCAGCAGCCAAGATCGGGAGGGGAGCTCTGGAAACACCATATATTTT; CDR3 protein: CASSQDREGSSGNTIYF
J gene: TRBJ2-2; clone size: -; D gene: -; V gene: TRBV5-5; CDR3 DNA: TGTGCCAGCAGCTTGGAAGGGGGTACGACCGGGGAGCTGTTTTTT; CDR3 protein: CASSLEGGTTGELFF
J gene: TRBJ2-2; clone size: -; D gene: -; V gene: TRBV19; CDR3 DNA: TGTGCCAGTAGGTACGGGGAGCTGTTTTTT; CDR3 protein: CASRYGELFF
J gene: TRBJ1-1; clone size: -; D gene: -; V gene: TRBV7-2; CDR3 DNA: TGTGCCAGCAGCTTAGCCGAGACTGCGACTTTCTTT; CDR3 protein: CASSLAETATFF
J gene: TRBJ1-3; clone size: -; D gene: TRBD1; V gene: TRBV30; CDR3 DNA: TGTGCCTGGAGTGTTTTTTGGGACAGGGGTGTCGGAAACACCATATATTTT; CDR3 protein: CAWSVFWDRGVGNTIYF
J gene: TRBJ1-1; clone size: -; D gene: -; V gene: TRBV5-4; CDR3 DNA: TGTGCCAGCAAACTGTCGAGGGATCCTGAAGCTTTCTTT; CDR3 protein: CASKLSRDPEAFF
J gene: TRBJ2-2; clone size: -; D gene: TRBD1; V gene: TRBV18; CDR3 DNA: TGTGCCAGCTCACCGAGACAGGGGAATAATCCCGGGGAGCTGTTTTTT; CDR3 protein: CASSPRQGNNPGELFF
J gene: TRBJ2-7; clone size: few; D gene: -; V gene: TRBV5-6; CDR3 DNA: TGTGCCAGCAACCCCGGATCGTCGGGGGAGCAGTACTTC; CDR3 protein: CASNPGSSGEQYF
J gene: TRBJ2-3; clone size: -; D gene: -; V gene: TRBV4-3; CDR3 DNA: TGCGCCAGCAGCCAAGATCTCGCCAGGGCACAAGATACGCAGTATTTT; CDR3 protein: CASSQDLARAQDTQYF
J gene: TRBJ2-7; clone size: -; D gene: -; V gene: TRBV30; CDR3 DNA: TGTGCCTGGAGTGTAGAGGTGGGTTTTTCCTACGAGCAGTACTTC; CDR3 protein: CAWSVEVGFSYEQYF
J gene: TRBJ1-1; clone size: -; D gene: -; V gene: TRBV6-5; CDR3 DNA: TGTGCCAGCAGTTGGGGGGGGACTGAAGCTTTCTTT; CDR3 protein: CASSWGGTEAFF
J gene: TRBJ2-7; clone size: -; D gene: -; V gene: TRBV21-1; CDR3 DNA: TGTGCCAGCAGCAAACGGGCCAGGGTTCGACTAGCCTTCTACGAGCAGTACTTC; CDR3 protein: CASSKRARVRLAFYEQYF
J gene: TRBJ1-2; clone size: -; D gene: TRBD1; V gene: TRBV2; CDR3 DNA: TGTGCCAAAAGGGAGGGACAGGGGGCGGAAGGCTACACCTTC; CDR3 protein: CAKREGQGAEGYTF
J gene: TRBJ1-4; clone size: -; D gene: TRBD1; V gene: TRBV27; CDR3 DNA: TGTGCCAGCAGTTACCGGAACAGGGGGGAAAAACTGTTTTTT; CDR3 protein: CASSYRNRGEKLFF
J gene: TRBJ1-6; clone size: -; D gene: TRBD1; V gene: TRBV6-2/TRBV6-3; CDR3 DNA: TGTGCCAGCAGCCCGGACAGGACTTACTATAATTCACCCCTCCACTTT; CDR3 protein: CASSPDRTYYNSPLHF
J gene: TRBJ2-7; clone size: many; D gene: -; V gene: TRBV25-1; CDR3 DNA: TGTGCCAGCAGTGAACAGGGGGGTACAGTGAACGAGCAGTACTTC; CDR3 protein: CASSEQGGTVNEQYF
J gene: TRBJ2-7; clone size: -; D gene: -; V gene: TRBV6-5; CDR3 DNA: TGTGCCAGCAGTTACAACCCTAAGGGGACCTACGAGCAGTACTTC; CDR3 protein: CASSYNPKGTYEQYF
J gene: TRBJ2-3; clone size: -; D gene: TRBD2; V gene: TRBV2; CDR3 DNA: TGTGCCAGCAGTGAAGGGCGCGGGGGGGCCGATACGCAGTATTTT; CDR3 protein: CASSEGRGGADTQYF
J gene: TRBJ1-5; clone size: -; D gene: TRBD1; V gene: TRBV6-2/TRBV6-3; CDR3 DNA: TGTGCCAGCAGTCATGACAGGGGTCGAAATCAGCCCCAGCATTTT; CDR3 protein: CASSHDRGRNQPQHF
J gene: TRBJ2-7; clone size: few; D gene: TRBD2; V gene: TRBV24-1; CDR3 DNA: TGTGCCACCAGTGATTCTTGGCCCCCGGTGGGGCTAGCGGGGGTCTCCTACGAGCAGTACTTC; CDR3 protein: CATSDSWPPVGLAGVSYEQYF
J gene: TRBJ2-1; clone size: -; D gene: -; V gene: TRBV7-6; CDR3 DNA: TGTGCCAGCAGTCAAACTAGCTCCACCTACAATGAGCAGTTCTTC; CDR3 protein: CASSQTSSTYNEQFF
J gene: TRBJ1-6; clone size: -; D gene: -; V gene: TRBV3-1/TRBV3-2; CDR3 DNA: TGTGCCAGCAGCGGCGGGCCCTCAAATTCACCCCTCCACTTT; CDR3 protein: CASSGGPSNSPLHF
J gene: TRBJ1-1; clone size: -; D gene: -; V gene: TRBV30; CDR3 DNA: TGTGCTACAACAAGGGGGGGCCCTGGGATGAACACTGAAGCTTTCTTT; CDR3 protein: CATTRGGPGMNTEAFF
J gene: TRBJ2-3; clone size: -; D gene: -; V gene: TRBV30; CDR3 DNA: TGTGCCTGGAGTACTACAACAGATACGCAGTATTTT; CDR3 protein: CAWSTTTDTQYF
J gene: TRBJ1-1; clone size: -; D gene: -; V gene: TRBV25-1; CDR3 DNA: TGTGCCAGCAGTGAATACGGTGCTGAAGCTTTCTTT; CDR3 protein: CASSEYGAEAFF
J gene: TRBJ1-4; clone size: few; D gene: -; V gene: TRBV21-1; CDR3 DNA: TGTGCCAGCAGCAATTACCAGGGGGAGACAACTAATGAAAAACTGTTTTTT; CDR3 protein: CASSNYQGETTNEKLFF
J gene: TRBJ2-7; clone size: -; D gene: -; V gene: TRBV6-2/TRBV6-3; CDR3 DNA: TGTGCCAGCAGTTACTCGGAGCGAGGCTACGAGCAGTACTTC; CDR3 protein: CASSYSERGYEQYF
J gene: TRBJ1-1; clone size: -; D gene: -; V gene: TRBV4-3; CDR3 DNA: TGCGCCAGCAGCCAAGATTACAGGCCGAACACTGAAGCTTTCTTT; CDR3 protein: CASSQDYRPNTEAFF
J gene: TRBJ1-2; clone size: -; D gene: TRBD1; V gene: TRBV2; CDR3 DNA: TGTGCCAGCAGGGCAACAGGGGGATCCGTGGGCTACACCTTC; CDR3 protein: CASRATGGSVGYTF
J gene: TRBJ2-5; clone size: -; D gene: -; V gene: TRBV7-9; CDR3 DNA: TGTGCCAGCAGCTTAAGCGCTGACTCCAGGGGAGAGACCCAGTACTTC; CDR3 protein: CASSLSADSRGETQYF
J gene: TRBJ1-5; clone size: few; D gene: -; V gene: TRBV6-5; CDR3 DNA: TGTGCCAGCAGTTACAATGAGAACCAGCCCCAGCATTTT; CDR3 protein: CASSYNENQPQHF
J gene: TRBJ2-1; clone size: few; D gene: TRBD1; V gene: TRBV7-6; CDR3 DNA: TGTGCCAGCAGCCTGGGGACAGGGGGGCGAATTGAGCAGTTCTTC; CDR3 protein: CASSLGTGGRIEQFF
J gene: TRBJ2-1; clone size: few; D gene: -; V gene: TRBV27; CDR3 DNA: TGTGCCAGCAGTCCGCGACGGCGGGGCTCCTACAATGAGCAGTTCTTC; CDR3 protein: CASSPRRRGSYNEQFF
J gene: TRBJ1-6; clone size: -; D gene: -; V gene: TRBV7-7; CDR3 DNA: TGTGCCAGCAGCTTAGTATCGACAGGCGGCTCCTATAATTCACCCCTCCACTTT; CDR3 protein: CASSLVSTGGSYNSPLHF
J gene: TRBJ2-1; clone size: -; D gene: -; V gene: TRBV6-1; CDR3 DNA: TGTGCCAGCAGTGAAAACGGTGAGCAGTTCTTC; CDR3 protein: CASSENGEQFF
J gene: TRBJ1-6; clone size: -; D gene: -; V gene: TRBV5-8; CDR3 DNA: TGTGCCAGCAGCTTGGGAGGGTATCGGTCCCTCCACTTT; CDR3 protein: CASSLGGYRSLHF
J gene: TRBJ1-1; clone size: -; D gene: -; V gene: TRBV4-1; CDR3 DNA: TGCGCCAGCAGCCAAGGAGGTGGCAGGGTCCGCATGAACACTGAAGCTTTCTTT; CDR3 protein: CASSQGGGRVRMNTEAFF
J gene: TRBJ1-6; clone size: once; D gene: TRBD1; V gene: TRBV6-7; CDR3 DNA: TGTGCCAGCAGTTACCCGCTACAGGGGGGCCGGGGGAATTCACCCCTCCACTTT; CDR3 protein: CASSYPLQGGRGNSPLHF
J gene: TRBJ2-5; clone size: -; D gene: -; V gene: TRBV30; CDR3 DNA: TGTGGGGGTGCGGGGGCGAGGGGAGAGACCCAGTACTTC; CDR3 protein: CGGAGARGETQYF
J gene: TRBJ2-7; clone size: -; D gene: -; V gene: TRBV10-3; CDR3 DNA: TGTGCCATCAGTGAGTCTCAGTGGAGTGCCCACGAGCAGTACTTC; CDR3 protein: CAISESQWSAHEQYF
J gene: TRBJ2-1; clone size: -; D gene: -; V gene: TRBV2; CDR3 DNA: TGTGCCACCAGGGGAGGCGAGCAGTTCTTC; CDR3 protein: CATRGGEQFF